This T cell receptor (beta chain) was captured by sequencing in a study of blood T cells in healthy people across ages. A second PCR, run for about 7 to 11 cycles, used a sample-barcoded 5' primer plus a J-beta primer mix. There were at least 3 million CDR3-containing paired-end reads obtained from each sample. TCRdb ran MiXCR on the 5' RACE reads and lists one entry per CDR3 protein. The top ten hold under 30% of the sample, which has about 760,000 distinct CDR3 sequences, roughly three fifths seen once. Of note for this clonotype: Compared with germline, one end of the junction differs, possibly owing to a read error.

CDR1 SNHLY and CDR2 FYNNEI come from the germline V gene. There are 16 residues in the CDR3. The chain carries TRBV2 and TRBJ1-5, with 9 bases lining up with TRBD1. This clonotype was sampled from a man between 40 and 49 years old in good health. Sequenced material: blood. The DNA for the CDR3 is TGTGCCAGCAGTGGGACAGGGGAAAGTGACGGTCAGCCCCGGCATTTT. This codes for CASSGTGESDGQPRHF.